The TCR beta chain under discussion was sequenced for a study of T cell responses to AZD1222 COVID-19 vaccine. Study results and caveats: Repertoires were obtained only post-peak T cell response. Across the whole spike, CD4 TCRs peaked at regions 160-218 and 743-854. Nearly half of spike-specific TCRs reportedly go after variant regions that carry no mutations. At baseline, seropositivity was found in only a handful of AZD1222 recipients.

Profiling relied on immunoSEQ multiplex PCR, and the TCRdb table lists in-frame clones only, not all of them. The data contain about 140,000 clones, approximately 92% of them singletons. Germline V gene lookup returns CDR1 SQVTM and CDR2 ANQGSEA. CDR3 size: 12 residues. V lost 7 bases and J lost 5, with 14 bases in between. Note on this clone: Antigen unknown.

This sequence joins TRBV29-1 and TRBJ1-1; the D is unclear. The source is an adult in good health. Sequences were derived from peripheral blood, sampled on day 0 of AZD1222 vaccination. The CDR3 protein is CSDTYPGTEAFF. The CDR3 coding sequence is TGCAGCGACACCTACCCGGGAACTGAAGCTTTCTTT.